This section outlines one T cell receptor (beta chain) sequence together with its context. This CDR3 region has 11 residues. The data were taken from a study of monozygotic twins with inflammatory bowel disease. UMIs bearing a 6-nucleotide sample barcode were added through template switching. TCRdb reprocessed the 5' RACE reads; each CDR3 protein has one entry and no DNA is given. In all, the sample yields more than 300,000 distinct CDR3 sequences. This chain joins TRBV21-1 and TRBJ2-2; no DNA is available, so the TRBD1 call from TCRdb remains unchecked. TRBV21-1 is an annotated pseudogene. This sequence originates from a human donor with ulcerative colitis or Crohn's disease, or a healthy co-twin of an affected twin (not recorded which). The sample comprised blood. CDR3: CARPGDGELFF.